The rows below give T cell receptor beta chains drawn from one sample of a study of blood T cell repertoires in COVID-19. Measured with immunoSEQ multiplex PCR; TCRdb has only the in-frame clones, and not every one. The data show approximately 440,000 clones, approximately 90% seen once. The sequencing sample was made of peripheral blood. The receptors come from a woman aged 45-65 years with COVID-19, enrolled during active disease. Each CDR3 is given with its conserved first and last residue. D genes are given only for firm matches. Some rows have no size entry. The others give once, few or many, or a class for an expanded clone.

clone size	V gene	J gene	D gene	CDR3 DNA	CDR3 protein
.	TRBV7-9	TRBJ1-2	TRBD1	TGTGCCAGCAGCTTAGCAATGGCAGGGGGCGTTAGTGGCTACACCTTC	CASSLAMAGGVSGYTF
.	TRBV5-1	TRBJ2-3	TRBD2	TGCGCCAGCAGCAATCTACCGGGGGGGCCAGATACGCAGTATTTT	CASSNLPGGPDTQYF
few	TRBV9	TRBJ1-5	TRBD1	TGTGCCAGCAGCGTAGGAGGGGGCGGTCAGCCCCAGCATTTT	CASSVGGGGQPQHF
.	TRBV6-1	TRBJ1-1	TRBD1	TGTGCCAGCAGTGAGGACAGGGGAACTGAAGCTTTCTTT	CASSEDRGTEAFF
.	TRBV28	TRBJ1-4	TRBD1	TGTGCCAGCAGCCCATACGGACAGGCAACTAATGAAAAACTGTTTTTT	CASSPYGQATNEKLFF
.	TRBV6-5	TRBJ1-5	.	TGTGCCAGCACTTACGGGAGGAATCAGCCCCAGCATTTT	CASTYGRNQPQHF
.	TRBV11-2	TRBJ1-2	TRBD1	TGTGCCAGCAGCTTCGGGACAGGGGATGGCTACACCTTC	CASSFGTGDGYTF
.	TRBV27	TRBJ2-2	.	TGTGCCAGCAGTTTGGGGACAAACACCGGGGAGCTGTTTTTT	CASSLGTNTGELFF
.	TRBV5-6	TRBJ2-7	.	TGTGCCAGCAGCTTGGAGGGGTTCGACCGATCGGTCCACGAGCAGTACTTC	CASSLEGFDRSVHEQYF
few	TRBV27	TRBJ1-5	.	TGTGCCAGCAGTCCCCTGGCAGCGGGCAATCAGCCCCAGCATTTT	CASSPLAAGNQPQHF
once	TRBV7-9	TRBJ2-7	.	TGTGCCAGCAGCTTACCGGGGGGCCACGAGCAGTACTTC	CASSLPGGHEQYF
.	TRBV13	TRBJ1-1	TRBD1	TGTGCCAGCAGCTTAGTCGACAGGGGCGACACTGAAGCTTTCTTT	CASSLVDRGDTEAFF
.	TRBV7-6	TRBJ1-1	.	TGTGCCAGCAGCTTGAGGGGGAGGAACACTGAAGCTTTCTTT	CASSLRGRNTEAFF
.	TRBV2	TRBJ2-3	TRBD2	TGTGCCAGCAGTGGGGGACTAGCGGGCACAGATACGCAGTATTTT	CASSGGLAGTDTQYF
.	TRBV3-1/TRBV3-2	TRBJ1-5	.	TGTGCCAGCAGCCAAGATTCGGGGGGAAATCAGCCCCAGCATTTT	CASSQDSGGNQPQHF
.	TRBV6-2/TRBV6-3	TRBJ2-1	TRBD2	TGTGCCAGCAGTTACGGACTAGCGGGGGTAGACAATGAGCAGTTCTTC	CASSYGLAGVDNEQFF
.	TRBV11-2	TRBJ2-7	TRBD1	TGTGCCAGCAGCCCCGACAGGGTAGGATACGAGCAGTACTTC	CASSPDRVGYEQYF
.	TRBV5-1	TRBJ1-2	TRBD1	TGCGCCAGCAGCTTGGGGCAGGGGGCTGGCTACACCTTC	CASSLGQGAGYTF
once	TRBV7-8	TRBJ2-1	.	TGTGCCAGCAGCCCCAATATAGGCGGGGGCTATGAGCAGTTCTTC	CASSPNIGGGYEQFF
once	TRBV9	TRBJ2-2	TRBD2	TGTGCCAGCAGCGTAGCTACCAGCGGGGGGCGTGTCGGGGAGCTGTTTTTT	CASSVATSGGRVGELFF
.	TRBV28	TRBJ1-5	.	TGTGCCAGCTCGGGGGATCAGCCCCAGCATTTT	CASSGDQPQHF
.	TRBV19	TRBJ1-6	TRBD1	TGTGCCAGTAGTATGCCCTACAGGGGTGATTATAATTCACCCCTCCACTTT	CASSMPYRGDYNSPLHF
.	TRBV5-1	TRBJ1-2	.	TGCGCCAGCAGCTCCCTGGGAGCTAACTATGGCTACACCTTC	CASSSLGANYGYTF
.	TRBV13	TRBJ1-4	.	TGTGCCAGCAGCTTAGGTCGAGCTAATAATGAAAAACTGTTTTTT	CASSLGRANNEKLFF
.	TRBV5-6	TRBJ1-4	TRBD1	TGTGCCAGCAGTTCGGGACAGGGTTATGAAAAACTGTTTTTT	CASSSGQGYEKLFF
.	TRBV18	TRBJ1-2	.	TGTGCCAGCTCACCCCTGAAGCAGGATGGCTACACCTTC	CASSPLKQDGYTF
few	TRBV3-1/TRBV3-2	TRBJ1-2	.	TGTGCCAGCAGCCAAGGGGCGGGGTTGACGACTAACTATGGCTACACCTTC	CASSQGAGLTTNYGYTF
.	TRBV6-5	TRBJ2-5	TRBD2	TGTGCCAGCACCCGGGACTATCAAGAGACCCAGTACTTC	CASTRDYQETQYF
.	TRBV24-1	TRBJ1-1	.	TGTGCCACCAGTGACGGACTGTCCACTGAAGCTTTCTTT	CATSDGLSTEAFF
once	TRBV3-1/TRBV3-2	TRBJ1-6	.	TGTGCCAGCAGCCAAGATTGGGGCAATTCACCCCTCCACTTT	CASSQDWGNSPLHF
.	TRBV11-3	TRBJ1-6	.	TGTGCCAGCAGCCACAGCTCCTATAATTCACCCCTCCACTTT	CASSHSSYNSPLHF
.	TRBV3-1/TRBV3-2	TRBJ1-6	.	TGTGCCAGCAGCCAAGAGATCAACAGGGCGAATTCACCCCTCCACTTT	CASSQEINRANSPLHF
once	TRBV6-5	TRBJ1-2	TRBD1	TGTGCCAGTACCAGACAGGGGAATGGCTACACCTTC	CASTRQGNGYTF
.	TRBV6-5	TRBJ1-2	TRBD1	TGTGCCAGCAGTTTCACCGGGACAGGGCGCTATGGCTACACCTTC	CASSFTGTGRYGYTF
.	TRBV5-5	TRBJ1-2	.	TGTGCCAGCAGCTTGAACAGCTACTATGGCTACACCTTC	CASSLNSYYGYTF
.	TRBV5-1	TRBJ1-6	.	TGCGCCAGCAGCTTGTTACAGACTAATAATTCACCCCTCCACTTT	CASSLLQTNNSPLHF
.	TRBV5-1	TRBJ2-7	.	TGCGCCAGCAGCTTGGGGCAGGGTACCCAATACGAGCAGTACTTC	CASSLGQGTQYEQYF